A selection of T cell receptor beta chains follows, all from one sample in a study of CD8 T cells in Susac syndrome. Via MiXCR, TCRdb re-called the immunoSEQ multiplex PCR reads, giving one row per CDR3 protein. This sample carries 150,000 to 200,000 distinct CDR3 sequences, just under 95% of them seen once, and the ten largest clones take over 0.12%. Sequencing input: CD4+ T cells from PBMCs. All receptors derive from a human donor in good health. CDR3s include the opening cysteine and the closing phenylalanine or tryptophan. Fields, in order: CDR3 protein, clone size, CDR3 length, V gene, J gene. Clone size, where shown, is once, few, many, or a class for clones that have expanded.

CSAKGPTDTQYF	NA	12	TRBV20-1	TRBJ2-3
CASSPENGGYTF	NA	12	TRBV5-1	TRBJ1-2
CSAGSFRPSTDTQYF	NA	15	TRBV20-1	TRBJ2-3
CSAILRTAGEAFF	NA	13	TRBV20-1	TRBJ1-1
CASSPRQGAYNEQFF	NA	15	TRBV14	TRBJ2-1
CASNWSPLHF	NA	10	TRBV19	TRBJ1-6
CASSSHRGDTQYF	NA	13	TRBV3-1	TRBJ2-3
CASSTTGSGANVLTF	NA	15	TRBV11-1	TRBJ2-6
CASSYTGTGAYEQYF	NA	15	TRBV7-2	TRBJ2-7
CASKGWTGGRNYGYTF	NA	16	TRBV28	TRBJ1-2
CSVVGTGGDTQYF	NA	13	TRBV29-1	TRBJ2-3
CSAPRDEPYEQYF	NA	13	TRBV20-1	TRBJ2-7
CSVAPSRGGQPQHF	NA	14	TRBV29-1	TRBJ1-5
CASSLGEGGYTF	NA	12	TRBV5-1	TRBJ1-2
CASGGNGYTF	few	10	TRBV6-2/TRBV6-3	TRBJ1-2
CASSQDIGTVETQYF	once	15	TRBV4-3	TRBJ2-5
CSAHGSGPDTQYF	NA	13	TRBV20-1	TRBJ2-3
CASSPSQRDSPLHF	NA	14	TRBV18	TRBJ1-6
CASSFGTTPYGYTF	NA	14	TRBV7-2	TRBJ1-2
CASSLGGGALPNEQFF	NA	16	TRBV7-2	TRBJ2-1
CSATLAGGPETQYF	NA	14	TRBV20-1	TRBJ2-5
CASSYSEVGTQYF	NA	13	TRBV6-5	TRBJ2-5
CAWRARAIGNTIYF	NA	14	TRBV30	TRBJ1-3
CASSQDWTSETDTQYF	NA	16	TRBV4-3	TRBJ2-3
CSVIGQETQYF	NA	11	TRBV29-1	TRBJ2-5
CASTPGSYGYTF	NA	12	TRBV7-2	TRBJ1-2
CSPGQGNSPLHF	NA	12	TRBV20-1	TRBJ1-6
CASSVGTTSGSGEQYF	NA	16	TRBV9	TRBJ2-7
CASSRYGYGYTF	NA	12	TRBV5-6	TRBJ1-2
CSVEARIGFSEAFF	NA	14	TRBV29-1	TRBJ1-1
CSARVVAGALMSEQFF	NA	16	TRBV20-1	TRBJ2-1
CASNHDISHSPLHF	NA	14	TRBV3-1	TRBJ1-6
CASSHLAGGTDTQYF	NA	15	TRBV4-3	TRBJ2-3
CAINSDREDTQYF	once	13	TRBV10-3	TRBJ2-3
CSANTGTGVGEQYF	NA	14	TRBV20-1	TRBJ2-7
CASSVRLAPRQEQFF	NA	15	TRBV9	TRBJ2-1
CAWSRDVTEAFF	NA	12	TRBV30	TRBJ1-1
CASSSQPLGETQYF	NA	14	TRBV5-4	TRBJ2-5
CATSRADSGGAYEQYF	NA	16	TRBV15	TRBJ2-7
CASSQESGYPYEQYF	NA	15	TRBV4-3	TRBJ2-7
CASSQGASYNSPLHF	NA	15	TRBV14	TRBJ1-6
CAISADGEAFF	NA	11	TRBV10-3	TRBJ1-1
CASRQGARSGNTGELFF	NA	17	TRBV19	TRBJ2-2
CASSPQIAGTQFF	once	13	TRBV7-2	TRBJ2-1
CSVEEGWPRYEQYF	NA	14	TRBV29-1	TRBJ2-7
CASSLDRPTPEAFF	NA	14	TRBV5-4	TRBJ1-1
CASSELRVDGYGYTF	NA	15	TRBV2	TRBJ1-2
CASSLALAGPYEQYF	NA	15	TRBV7-2	TRBJ2-7
CASSLDRGSYNEQFF	NA	15	TRBV7-8	TRBJ2-1
CASSGTSSSYNEQFF	NA	15	TRBV9	TRBJ2-1
CASSPMDRGQGAFF	NA	14	TRBV3-1	TRBJ1-1
CASSVERSITYNSPLHF	NA	17	TRBV9	TRBJ1-6
CASLGLAGSNTQYF	NA	14	TRBV12-3/TRBV12-4	TRBJ2-3
CASRQQGGYGYTF	NA	13	TRBV5-4	TRBJ1-2
CATSREPGTSGSGEQFF	NA	17	TRBV15	TRBJ2-1